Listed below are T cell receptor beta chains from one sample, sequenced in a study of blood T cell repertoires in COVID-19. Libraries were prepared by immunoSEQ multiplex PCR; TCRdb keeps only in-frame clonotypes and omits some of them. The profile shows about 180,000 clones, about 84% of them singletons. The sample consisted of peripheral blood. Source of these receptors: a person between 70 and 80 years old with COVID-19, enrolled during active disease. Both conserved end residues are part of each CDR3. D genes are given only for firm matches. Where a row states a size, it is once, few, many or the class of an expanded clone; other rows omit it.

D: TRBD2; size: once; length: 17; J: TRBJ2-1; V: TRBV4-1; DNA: TGCGCCAGCAGCCATGGTAGGACTAGCGGGGGTTTCGATGAGCAGTTCTTC; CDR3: CASSHGRTSGGFDEQFF
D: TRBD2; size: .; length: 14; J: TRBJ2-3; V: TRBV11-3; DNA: TGTGCCAGCAGCCAAGGGAGGGGCACAGATACGCAGTATTTT; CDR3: CASSQGRGTDTQYF
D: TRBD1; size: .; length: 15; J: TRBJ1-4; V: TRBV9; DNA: TGTGCCAGCAGCACCCGGACAGGGGGCCTTGAAAAACTGTTTTTT; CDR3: CASSTRTGGLEKLFF
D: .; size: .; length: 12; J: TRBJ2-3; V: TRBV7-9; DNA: TGTGCCAGCAGCTTATTAGCGAATACGCAGTATTTT; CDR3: CASSLLANTQYF
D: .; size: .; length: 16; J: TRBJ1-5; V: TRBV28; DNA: TGTGCCAGCAGTTTCCTACAGGACAATAGCAATCAGCCCCAGCATTTT; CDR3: CASSFLQDNSNQPQHF
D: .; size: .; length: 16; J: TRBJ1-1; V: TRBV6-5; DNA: TGTGCCAGCAGTTTCGCCCTGACAGGTACGGCAACTGAAGCTTTCTTT; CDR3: CASSFALTGTATEAFF
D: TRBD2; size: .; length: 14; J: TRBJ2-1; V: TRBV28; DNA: TGTGCCAGCGAATCTCCGGGACTAGCGAGTGAGCAGTTCTTC; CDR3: CASESPGLASEQFF
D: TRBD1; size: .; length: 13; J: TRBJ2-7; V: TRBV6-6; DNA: TGTGCCAGCAGTTACTGGACAGGGTCAGAGCAGTACTTC; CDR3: CASSYWTGSEQYF
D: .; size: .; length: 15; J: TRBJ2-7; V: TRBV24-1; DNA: TGTGCCACCAGTGATTTGCGACAGATATCTTACGAGCAGTACTTC; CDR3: CATSDLRQISYEQYF
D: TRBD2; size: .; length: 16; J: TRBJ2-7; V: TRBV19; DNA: TGTGCCAGTAGTATAGACGGGACTAGCGGGACCTACGAGCAGTACTTC; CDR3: CASSIDGTSGTYEQYF
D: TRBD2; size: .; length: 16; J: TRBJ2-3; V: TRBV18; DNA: TGTGCCAGCTCACCACCGACTAGCGGGGGTACAGATACGCAGTATTTT; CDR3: CASSPPTSGGTDTQYF
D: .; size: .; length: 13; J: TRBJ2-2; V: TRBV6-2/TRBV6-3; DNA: TGTGCCAGCAGCCCGCCGGGGACCGGGGAGCTGTTTTTT; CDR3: CASSPPGTGELFF
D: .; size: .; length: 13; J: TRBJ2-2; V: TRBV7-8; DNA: TGTGCCAGCAGGACACAAAACACCGGGGAGCTGTTTTTT; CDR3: CASRTQNTGELFF
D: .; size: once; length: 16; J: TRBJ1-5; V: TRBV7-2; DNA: TGTGCCAGCAGCTTATACGGGGGGCCGAGCAATCAGCCCCAGCATTTT; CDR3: CASSLYGGPSNQPQHF
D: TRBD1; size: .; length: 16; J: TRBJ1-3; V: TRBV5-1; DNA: TGCGCCAGCAGCCCGGCCCAGGGGGCCCGTGGAAACACCATATATTTT; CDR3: CASSPAQGARGNTIYF
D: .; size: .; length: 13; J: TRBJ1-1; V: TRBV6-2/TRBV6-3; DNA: TGTGCCAGCAGTTACTCTCGGAACACTGAAGCTTTCTTT; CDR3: CASSYSRNTEAFF
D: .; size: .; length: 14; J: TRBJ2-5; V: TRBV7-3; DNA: TGTGCCAGCAGCTTAGGCGGGGCACAAGAGACCCAGTACTTC; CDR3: CASSLGGAQETQYF
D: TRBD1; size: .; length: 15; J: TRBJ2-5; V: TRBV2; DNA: TGTGCCAGCAGCCCCTCGACAGGGGCCCAAGAGACCCAGTACTTC; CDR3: CASSPSTGAQETQYF
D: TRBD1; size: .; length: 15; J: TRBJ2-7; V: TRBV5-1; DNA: TGCGCCAGCAGCTCCGCCGGGACAGGGGCCTACGAGCAGTACTTC; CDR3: CASSSAGTGAYEQYF
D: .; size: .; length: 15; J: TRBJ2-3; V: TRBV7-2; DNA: TGTGCCAGCAGCTTAGACCGACCGGGGACAGATACGCAGTATTTT; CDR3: CASSLDRPGTDTQYF
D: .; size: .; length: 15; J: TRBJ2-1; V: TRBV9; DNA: TGTGCCAGCAGCCCGAGGAACATAAATACAAATGAGCAGTTCTTC; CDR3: CASSPRNINTNEQFF
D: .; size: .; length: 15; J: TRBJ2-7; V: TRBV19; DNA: TGTGCCAGTGCTAGCCGGGACAACCTCGGTTACGAGCAGTACTTC; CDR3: CASASRDNLGYEQYF
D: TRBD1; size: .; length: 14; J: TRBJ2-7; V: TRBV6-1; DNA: TGTGCCAGCAGTGAGCGACAGGGGGCCTACGAGCAGTACTTC; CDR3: CASSERQGAYEQYF
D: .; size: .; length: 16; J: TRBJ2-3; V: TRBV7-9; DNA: TGTGCCAGCAGCTTAGGTCTCGCGACTAGCACAGATACGCAGTATTTT; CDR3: CASSLGLATSTDTQYF
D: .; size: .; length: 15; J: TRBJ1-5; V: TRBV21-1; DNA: TGTGCCAGCAGTAATGAGGGGGCGTGGAATCAGCCCCAGCATTTT; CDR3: CASSNEGAWNQPQHF
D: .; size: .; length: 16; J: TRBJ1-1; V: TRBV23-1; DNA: TGCGCCAGCATCAACCGATCAGCCAGGGGTTGGGGTGAAGCTTTCTTT; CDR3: CASINRSARGWGEAFF
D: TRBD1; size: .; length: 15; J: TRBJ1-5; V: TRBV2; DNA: TGTGCCAGCAGTTCGGGACAGGGGTACAATCAGCCCCAGCATTTT; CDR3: CASSSGQGYNQPQHF
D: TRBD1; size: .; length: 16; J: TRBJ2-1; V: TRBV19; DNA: TGTGCCAGTAGCGGAATGGGTGGGACAGGGTCGAATGAGCAGTTCTTC; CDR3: CASSGMGGTGSNEQFF
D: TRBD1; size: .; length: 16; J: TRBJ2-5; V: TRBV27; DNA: TGTGCCAGCAGTCCACCCGGGACAGAAAGGGGAGAGACCCAGTACTTC; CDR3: CASSPPGTERGETQYF
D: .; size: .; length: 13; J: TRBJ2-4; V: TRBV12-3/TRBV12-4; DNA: TGTGCCAGCAGTGCTGGAGACGCAAGCATTCAGTACTTC; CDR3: CASSAGDASIQYF
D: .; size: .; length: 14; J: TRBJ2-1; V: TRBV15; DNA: TGTGCCACCAGCAGACGGACTTCCTACAATGAGCAGTTCTTC; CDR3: CATSRRTSYNEQFF
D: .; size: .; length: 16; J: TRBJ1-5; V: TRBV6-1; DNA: TGTGCCAGCAGTGAATCTGCAGGGCGAAGCAATCAGCCCCAGCATTTT; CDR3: CASSESAGRSNQPQHF
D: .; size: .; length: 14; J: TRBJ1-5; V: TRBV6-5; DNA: TGTGTCACACGGGGGGGGGCCCGTAACCAGCCCCAGCATTTT; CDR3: CVTRGGARNQPQHF
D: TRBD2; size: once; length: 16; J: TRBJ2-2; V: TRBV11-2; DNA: TGTGCCAGCAGCTCGACGACTAGCGGCAAGGCCGGGGAGCTGTTTTTT; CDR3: CASSSTTSGKAGELFF
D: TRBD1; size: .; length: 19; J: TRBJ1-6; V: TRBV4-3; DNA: TGCGCCAGCAGCTCCCGACCCTGGACAGGTAGCTCCTATAATTCACCCCTCCACTTT; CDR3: CASSSRPWTGSSYNSPLHF
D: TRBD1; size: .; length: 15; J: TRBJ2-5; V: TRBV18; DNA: TGTGCCAGCTCAGAAACCTCAGGGGGCCAAGAGACCCAGTACTTC; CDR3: CASSETSGGQETQYF
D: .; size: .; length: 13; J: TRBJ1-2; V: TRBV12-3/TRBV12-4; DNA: TGTGCCAGCAGCCGGCCGGGGAGATATGGCTACACCTTC; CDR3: CASSRPGRYGYTF
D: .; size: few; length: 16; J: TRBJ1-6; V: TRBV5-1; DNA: TGCGCCAGCAGCTTGGAGATCGGGGGGCGTAATTCACCCCTCCACTTT; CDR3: CASSLEIGGRNSPLHF
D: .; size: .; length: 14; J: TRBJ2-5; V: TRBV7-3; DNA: TGTGCCAGCAGCCCAGGGGCCCGGGGAGAGACCCAGTACTTC; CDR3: CASSPGARGETQYF
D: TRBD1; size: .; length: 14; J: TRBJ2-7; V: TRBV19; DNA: TGTGCCAGTAGTAAGACAGGGGTAATGTACGAGCAGTACTTC; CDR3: CASSKTGVMYEQYF
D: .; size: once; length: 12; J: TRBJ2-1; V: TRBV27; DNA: TGTGCCAGCAGTTTCGGCGGCAATGAGCAGTTCTTC; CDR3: CASSFGGNEQFF
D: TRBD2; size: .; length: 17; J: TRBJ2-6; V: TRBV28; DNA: TGTGCCAGCAGAGAGCCGGGACTAGCGGATGGGGCCAACGTCCTGACTTTC; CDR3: CASREPGLADGANVLTF
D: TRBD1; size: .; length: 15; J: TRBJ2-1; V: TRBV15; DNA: TGTGCCACCAGCAGAGGAGGACAGGGTACAAATGAGCAGTTCTTC; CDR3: CATSRGGQGTNEQFF
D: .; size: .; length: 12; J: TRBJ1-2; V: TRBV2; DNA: TGTGCCAGCACGACAGGTCCCTATGGCTACACCTTC; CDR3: CASTTGPYGYTF
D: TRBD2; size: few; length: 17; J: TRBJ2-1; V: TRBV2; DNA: TGTGCCAGCGGAGTTTTTGGCGGGGGGTGGTCCTACAATGAGCAGTTCTTC; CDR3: CASGVFGGGWSYNEQFF
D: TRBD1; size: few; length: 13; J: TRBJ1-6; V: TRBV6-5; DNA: TGTGCCAGCAGTACAGGGGACAAATCACCCCTCCACTTT; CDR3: CASSTGDKSPLHF
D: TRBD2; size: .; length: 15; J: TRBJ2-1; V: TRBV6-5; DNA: TGTGCCAGCAGGACTAGCGGGAGTACATACAATGAGCAGTTCTTC; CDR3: CASRTSGSTYNEQFF
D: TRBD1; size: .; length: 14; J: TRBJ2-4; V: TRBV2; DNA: TGTGCCAGCAGTGAGTCCAGGGGGCGGAACATTCAGTACTTC; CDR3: CASSESRGRNIQYF
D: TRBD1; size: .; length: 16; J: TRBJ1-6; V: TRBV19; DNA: TGTGCCAGTAGTCCCTCCGGGACAGTTGGTTATTCACCCCTCCACTTT; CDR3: CASSPSGTVGYSPLHF
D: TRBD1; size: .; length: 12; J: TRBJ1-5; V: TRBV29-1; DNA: TGCAGCGTACAGGGGGGCAATCAGCCCCAGCATTTT; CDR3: CSVQGGNQPQHF
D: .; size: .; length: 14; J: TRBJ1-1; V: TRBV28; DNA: TGTGCCAGCAGTTTAGGGGGGGTCTTTACTGAAGCTTTCTTT; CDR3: CASSLGGVFTEAFF
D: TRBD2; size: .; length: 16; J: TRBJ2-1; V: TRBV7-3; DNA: TGTGCCAGCAGCTTGGTAGTAGCGGGGGTGTCGAATGAGCAGTTCTTC; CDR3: CASSLVVAGVSNEQFF
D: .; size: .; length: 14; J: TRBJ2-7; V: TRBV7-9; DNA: TGTGCCAGCAGCTTAGTGGGGGGACAGTACGAGCAGTACTTC; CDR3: CASSLVGGQYEQYF
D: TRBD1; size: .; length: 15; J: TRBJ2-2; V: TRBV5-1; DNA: TGCGCCAGCAGCCTGGACAGGGGGAACACCGGGGAGCTGTTTTTT; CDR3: CASSLDRGNTGELFF